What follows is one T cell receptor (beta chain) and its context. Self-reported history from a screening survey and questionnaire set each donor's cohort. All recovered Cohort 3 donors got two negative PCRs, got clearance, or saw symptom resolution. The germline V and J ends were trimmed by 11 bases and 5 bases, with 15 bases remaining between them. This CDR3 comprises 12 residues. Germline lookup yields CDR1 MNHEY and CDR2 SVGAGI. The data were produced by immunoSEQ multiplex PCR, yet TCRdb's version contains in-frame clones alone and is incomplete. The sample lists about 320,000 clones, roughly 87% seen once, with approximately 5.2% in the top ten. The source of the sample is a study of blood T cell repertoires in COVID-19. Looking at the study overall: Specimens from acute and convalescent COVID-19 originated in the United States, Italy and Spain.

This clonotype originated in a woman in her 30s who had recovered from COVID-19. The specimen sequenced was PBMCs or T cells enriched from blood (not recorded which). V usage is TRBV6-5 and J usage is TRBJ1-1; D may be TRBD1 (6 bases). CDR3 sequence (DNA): TGTGCCCTAGGGGGGCGGGGGACTGAAGCTTTCTTT. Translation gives CALGGRGTEAFF.